This is a list of T cell receptor beta chains from one sample in a study of T cells in Graves' hyperthyroidism and ophthalmopathy. TCRdb redid the calling of the multiplex PCR reads with MiXCR, one entry per CDR3 protein. This sample has more than 500,000 distinct CDR3 sequences, with 13% to 15% found just once. Sequenced material: blood. The receptors were sampled from a woman between 35 and 50 years old with Graves' hyperthyroidism. CDR3s include the opening cysteine and the closing phenylalanine or tryptophan. Fields, in order: clone size, V gene, J gene, D gene, CDR3 protein, CDR3 DNA. A D gene is named only where the DNA matches it firmly. A row's size may be missing; if present it is once, few, many or a size class.

size: NA
V: TRBV3-1
J: TRBJ1-4
D: NA
CDR3: CASSQEGWRANEKLFF
DNA: TGTGCCAGCAGCCAAGAAGGGTGGAGGGCTAATGAAAAACTGTTTTTT

size: many
V: TRBV30
J: TRBJ1-1
D: NA
CDR3: CAWRTNTEAFF
DNA: TGTGCCTGGAGAACCAACACTGAAGCTTTCTTT

size: NA
V: TRBV6-5
J: TRBJ2-2
D: NA
CDR3: CASTNGDQNTGELFF
DNA: TGTGCCAGCACCAACGGGGACCAGAACACCGGGGAGCTGTTTTTT

size: few
V: TRBV25-1
J: TRBJ1-4
D: NA
CDR3: CASSDPLGHEKLFF
DNA: TGTGCCAGCAGTGACCCCCTTGGGCATGAAAAACTGTTTTTT

size: many
V: TRBV6-4
J: TRBJ1-2
D: TRBD1
CDR3: CASRIGQDVNYGYTF
DNA: TGTGCCAGCAGGATAGGACAGGATGTAAACTATGGCTACACCTTC

size: many
V: TRBV29-1
J: TRBJ1-1
D: NA
CDR3: CSVAPGASNTEAFF
DNA: TGCAGCGTTGCCCCGGGGGCTTCGAACACTGAAGCTTTCTTT

size: many
V: TRBV27
J: TRBJ1-6
D: NA
CDR3: CASSGPDGGNSPLHF
DNA: TGTGCCAGCAGTGGCCCAGACGGTGGTAATTCACCCCTCCACTTT

size: few
V: TRBV28
J: TRBJ1-1
D: TRBD1
CDR3: CASSTSSGGFEAFF
DNA: TGTGCCAGCTCGACATCCTCAGGGGGCTTCGAAGCTTTCTTT

size: many
V: TRBV2
J: TRBJ2-3
D: TRBD2
CDR3: CASSEALPSGSTDTQYF
DNA: TGTGCCAGCAGTGAAGCGCTTCCTAGCGGGAGCACAGATACGCAGTATTTT

size: many
V: TRBV7-9
J: TRBJ2-3
D: NA
CDR3: CASSSNRRVITDTQYF
DNA: TGTGCCAGCAGCTCCAACCGGAGGGTCATCACAGATACGCAGTATTTT

size: many
V: TRBV18
J: TRBJ2-7
D: NA
CDR3: CASSGSDSNSYEQYF
DNA: TGTGCCAGCTCAGGTTCTGACAGCAACTCCTACGAGCAGTACTTC

size: many
V: TRBV2
J: TRBJ1-2
D: NA
CDR3: CASMAGPSFYGYTF
DNA: TGTGCCAGCATGGCAGGGCCCTCTTTCTATGGCTACACCTTC

size: NA
V: TRBV11-1
J: TRBJ2-3
D: TRBD2
CDR3: CASSLKREIADTQYF
DNA: TGTGCCAGCAGCTTAAAGCGGGAGATCGCAGATACGCAGTATTTT

size: few
V: TRBV6-1
J: TRBJ1-3
D: TRBD1
CDR3: CASSEDRGTGNTIYF
DNA: TGTGCCAGCAGTGAGGACAGGGGGACTGGAAACACCATATATTTT

size: many
V: TRBV12-3/TRBV12-4
J: TRBJ2-7
D: NA
CDR3: CASSFNLDSEQYF
DNA: TGTGCCAGCAGTTTTAACCTGGACAGCGAGCAGTACTTC

size: many
V: TRBV6-5
J: TRBJ1-1
D: TRBD1
CDR3: CASSYRDRGVKNTEAFF
DNA: TGTGCCAGCAGTTACCGGGACAGGGGAGTGAAAAACACTGAAGCTTTCTTT

size: NA
V: TRBV6-4
J: TRBJ1-4
D: NA
CDR3: CASSEQGIGTNEKLFF
DNA: TGTGCCAGCAGTGAACAGGGAATTGGAACTAATGAAAAACTGTTTTTT

size: few
V: TRBV9
J: TRBJ1-1
D: TRBD1
CDR3: CASSPEGDRNQNTEAFF
DNA: TGTGCCAGCAGCCCAGAAGGGGACAGAAACCAGAACACTGAAGCTTTCTTT

size: NA
V: TRBV12-3/TRBV12-4
J: TRBJ1-2
D: NA
CDR3: CASSYNTGNYGYTF
DNA: TGTGCCAGCAGCTATAACACAGGGAACTATGGCTACACCTTC

size: many
V: TRBV20-1
J: TRBJ1-2
D: NA
CDR3: CSATGLGYTF
DNA: TGCAGTGCCACAGGGCTTGGCTACACCTTC

size: many
V: TRBV2
J: TRBJ1-1
D: TRBD1
CDR3: CASTQGGILRGTEAFF
DNA: TGTGCCAGCACCCAGGGGGGTATCTTACGGGGCACTGAAGCTTTCTTT

size: NA
V: TRBV19
J: TRBJ1-1
D: NA
CDR3: CASRPTNTEAFF
DNA: TGTGCCAGTAGACCTACGAACACTGAAGCTTTCTTT

size: NA
V: TRBV5-1
J: TRBJ2-7
D: NA
CDR3: CASSVQGSPYEQYF
DNA: TGCGCCAGCAGCGTACAGGGTTCCCCCTACGAGCAGTACTTC

size: many
V: TRBV2
J: TRBJ2-7
D: NA
CDR3: CASSESALTAGTSSYEQYF
DNA: TGTGCCAGCAGTGAATCCGCCCTAACCGCGGGAACCTCTTCCTACGAGCAGTACTTC

size: NA
V: TRBV28
J: TRBJ1-1
D: NA
CDR3: CASSLSRGPNTEAFF
DNA: TGTGCCAGCAGTTTATCCAGGGGACCGAACACTGAAGCTTTCTTT

size: many
V: TRBV15
J: TRBJ1-2
D: NA
CDR3: CATSRDAEYGYTF
DNA: TGTGCCACCAGCAGAGATGCAGAGTATGGCTACACCTTC

size: many
V: TRBV30
J: TRBJ2-1
D: TRBD2
CDR3: CAWSHTSGSYNEQFF
DNA: TGTGCCTGGAGCCACACTAGCGGGTCCTACAATGAGCAGTTCTTC

size: many
V: TRBV7-2
J: TRBJ2-7
D: NA
CDR3: CASSLAFDRDFYEQYF
DNA: TGTGCCAGCAGCTTAGCTTTTGACAGGGACTTCTACGAGCAGTACTTC

size: many
V: TRBV20-1
J: TRBJ2-7
D: TRBD1
CDR3: CSAGQAYEQYF
DNA: TGCAGTGCTGGACAGGCCTACGAGCAGTACTTC

size: NA
V: TRBV28
J: TRBJ2-1
D: TRBD2
CDR3: CASTALAGGYNEQFF
DNA: TGTGCCAGCACAGCTCTAGCGGGAGGCTACAATGAGCAGTTCTTC